The clone carrying this T cell receptor beta chain occurred a few times. Its matching antigen is unknown. This sequence may be a read error, since a much larger clone differs from it by one base. The authors used 600 ng of bulk tumor genomic DNA per sample as template. Surgical sampling yielded several biopsies per primary tumor (spaced far apart). Untreated, newly diagnosed non-small cell lung cancer patients underwent curative surgery. Multiplex PCR relied on 32 V and 13 J primers to amplify TCR beta CDR3. One entry per CDR3 protein, called by TCRdb with MiXCR from the multiplex PCR reads. The top ten hold approximately 4% of the sample, which has 5,000 to 6,500 distinct CDR3 sequences, roughly a sixth seen once. The data derive from a study of immune heterogeneity within non-small cell lung tumors. The CDR3 extends over 18 amino acids. The germline V gene encodes CDR1 LGHDT and CDR2 YNNKEL (reference sequence).

Whole-study results and caveats: Significant yet moderate, the positive correlation between local T-cell clonality and local tumor mutational burden reached an R of approximately 0.32.

The TCR was taken from a man in his forties with non-small cell lung cancer. This sequence joins TRBV3-1 and TRBJ2-7; 10 bases map to TRBD2. The sequenced sample consisted of lung tumor tissue. CDR3 amino acids: CASNQEEGPSGSVYEQYF. The DNA of the CDR3 is TGTGCCAGCAACCAAGAGGAGGGGCCTAGCGGGAGTGTTTACGAGCAGTACTTC.